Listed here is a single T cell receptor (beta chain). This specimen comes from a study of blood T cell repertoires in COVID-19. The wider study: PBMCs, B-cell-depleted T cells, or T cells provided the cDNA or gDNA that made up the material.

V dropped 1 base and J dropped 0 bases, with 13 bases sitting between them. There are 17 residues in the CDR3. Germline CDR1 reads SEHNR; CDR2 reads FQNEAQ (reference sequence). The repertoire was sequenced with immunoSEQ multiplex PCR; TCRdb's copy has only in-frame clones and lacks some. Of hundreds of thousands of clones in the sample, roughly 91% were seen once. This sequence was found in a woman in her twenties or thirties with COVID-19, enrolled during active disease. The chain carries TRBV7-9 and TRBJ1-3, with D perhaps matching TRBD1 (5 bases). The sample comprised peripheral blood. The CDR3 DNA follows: TGTGCCAGCAGCTTAGGATCCCCCAGGGTCTCTGGAAACACCATATATTTT. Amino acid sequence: CASSLGSPRVSGNTIYF.